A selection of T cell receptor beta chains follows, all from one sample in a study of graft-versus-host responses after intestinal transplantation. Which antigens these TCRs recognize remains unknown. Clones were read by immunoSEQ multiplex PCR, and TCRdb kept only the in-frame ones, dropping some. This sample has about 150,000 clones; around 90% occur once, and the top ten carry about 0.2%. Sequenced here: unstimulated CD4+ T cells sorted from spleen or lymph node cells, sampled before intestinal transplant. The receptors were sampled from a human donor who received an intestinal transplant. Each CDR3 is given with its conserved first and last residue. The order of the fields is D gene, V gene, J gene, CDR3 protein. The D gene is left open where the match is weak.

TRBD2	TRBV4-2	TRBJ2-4	CASSRGLAGGPIAKNIQYF
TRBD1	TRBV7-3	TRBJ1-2	CASSFGQGPYGYTF
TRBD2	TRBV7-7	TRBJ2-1	CASSLGLAGGSNEQFF
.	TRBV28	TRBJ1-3	CASSLFVDSSLGNTIYF
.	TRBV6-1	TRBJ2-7	CASSVTGSSYEQYF
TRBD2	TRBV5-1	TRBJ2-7	CASSLALAGRVYEQYF
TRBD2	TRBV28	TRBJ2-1	CASGTLAGGYNEQFF
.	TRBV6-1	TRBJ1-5	CASSDLWGAGNQPQHF
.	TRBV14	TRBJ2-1	CASSPRGWLHEQFF
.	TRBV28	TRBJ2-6	CASSFLFSGANVLTF
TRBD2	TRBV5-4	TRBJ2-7	CASSPGLAGASYEQYF
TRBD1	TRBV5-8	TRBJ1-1	CASSVDRGSEAFF
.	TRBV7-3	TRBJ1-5	CASSLGQGTTRPQHF
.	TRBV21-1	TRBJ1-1	CASSKGSGPRNTEAFF
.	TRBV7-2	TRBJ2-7	CASSLKGGGSSYEQYF
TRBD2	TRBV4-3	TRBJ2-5	CASSQGGSGGETQYF
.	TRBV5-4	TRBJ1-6	CASSLEAGRNSPLHF
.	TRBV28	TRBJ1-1	CASSPSTGINTEAFF
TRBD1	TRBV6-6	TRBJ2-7	CASSPGGGEQYF
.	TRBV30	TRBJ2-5	CAWSRTQETQYF
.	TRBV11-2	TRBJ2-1	CASSLDRGPLNEQFF
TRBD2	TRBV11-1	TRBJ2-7	CASSLDRLAAYEQYF
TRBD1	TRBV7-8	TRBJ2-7	CASSIGTGSEQYF
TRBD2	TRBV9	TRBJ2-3	CASSVEAGATDTQYF
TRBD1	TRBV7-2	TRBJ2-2	CASSSYWNRGGAAAGELFF
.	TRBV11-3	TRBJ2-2	CASSPSGSNTGELFF
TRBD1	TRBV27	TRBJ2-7	CASSLGGVWTGGAGTVQYF
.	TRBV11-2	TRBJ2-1	CASSRGVGVDEQFF
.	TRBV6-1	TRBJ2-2	CASGKTGELFF
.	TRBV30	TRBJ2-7	CAWSVVAGTEQYF
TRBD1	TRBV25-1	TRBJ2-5	CASSRNTGTGSETQYF
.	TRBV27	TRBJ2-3	CASSLPGQGGGTDTQYF
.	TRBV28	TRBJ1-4	CASSFYSLGGAVALRDEKLFF
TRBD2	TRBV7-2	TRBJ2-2	CASSLRASGSGNTGELFF
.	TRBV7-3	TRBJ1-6	CASSLNRARGSPLHF
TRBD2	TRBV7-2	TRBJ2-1	CASSLDGGRAVGNEQFF
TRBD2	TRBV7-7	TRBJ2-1	CASRELAGGEQFF